One sample yielded the 32 T cell receptor beta chains listed below, sequenced in a study of T cells in Graves' hyperthyroidism and ophthalmopathy (dated by TCRdb to the late 2010s). The protocol used for the library was multiplex PCR. Sequencing was performed on an Illumina HiSeq 2000. TCR beta CDR3 regions were amplified from RNA transcripts. The first round of RT-PCR for the TCR CDR3 was performed with the HTBI primer set and the Qiagen OneStep RT-PCR kit. The public reads were quality trimmed at Q25 with fastp and then assembled into clones with MiXCR by TCRdb, keeping productive beta chains. Identical CDR3 protein sequences are pooled into one entry, listed with their most common genes and DNA. This sample has about 590,000 distinct CDR3 sequences in its table, and about a sixth of those were observed once. Of the sample, about 7% falls within the top ten clones. Sequencing was done on a sample of blood. The receptors come from a woman between 25 and 40 years old with Graves' hyperthyroidism.

This clonotype was picked up many times. This chain uses TRBV7-2 with TRBJ1-2; no reliable D call. Germline V CDR1 and CDR2: SGHTA, FQGNSA. The CDR3 is made up of 12 amino acids. V was cut by 5 bases and J by 4 bases, with 8 bases left in between. Written as DNA, the CDR3 is TGTGCCAGCAGCCCGGACCGCTATGGCTACACCTTC. Translating gives CASSPDRYGYTF.

This clonotype was picked up many times. The gene calls are TRBV12-3 or TRBV12-4 and TRBJ2-2; D ambiguous. The germline V and J ends were trimmed by 3 bases and 0 bases, with 5 bases remaining between them. The CDR3 loop spans 14 amino acids. CDR3 coding DNA: TGTGCCAGCAGTTTCGCCACGAACACCGGGGAGCTGTTTTTT. It encodes CASSFATNTGELFF.

This clonotype was seen repeatedly, ten times or more. The chain uses TRBV7-3 and TRBJ2-3, with 9 nucleotides matching TRBD2. The V segment lost 1 base and the J segment 0 bases; nucleotides outside the gene matches: 14. CDR3 length: 20 amino acids. CDR1 and CDR2 from the germline V gene are SGHTA and FQGTGA. In DNA form, the CDR3 reads TGTGCCAGCAGCTTAATCCCACAAGCTAGCGGGAAAACTAGCACAGATACGCAGTATTTT. Translated: CASSLIPQASGKTSTDTQYF.

The chain uses TRBV6-2 or TRBV6-3 and TRBJ1-5, with TRBD1 as a possible D gene (6 bases). Looked up from germline, CDR1 is MNHEY and CDR2 is SVGEGT. Trimming took 3 bases from V and 1 from J, leaving 10 bases between them. The CDR3 has 15 residues. Here the CDR3 reads CASSYGGWSNQPQHF. CDR3 coding DNA: TGTGCCAGCAGTTATGGGGGCTGGAGCAATCAGCCCCAGCATTTT.

The table lists this clonotype with a few counts. The chain couples TRBV6-1 to TRBJ2-1, with D possibly called TRBD1 or TRBD2 (5 bases each). CDR3 length: 15 residues. V was cut by 5 bases and J by 6 bases, with 17 bases left in between. CDR1 is MNHNS and CDR2 is SASEGT in the germline V gene. The CDR3 is CASSPTSGTSNEQFF. The CDR3 nucleotides are TGTGCCAGCAGTCCGACTTCCGGGACGAGCAATGAGCAGTTCTTC.

Of note for this clonotype: A much larger clone is a single base away; this may be a read error. This chain links TRBV3-1 with TRBJ2-4, with D possibly matching TRBD1 (6 bases). The V gene's germline CDR1 is LGHDT and CDR2 YNNKEL (reference sequence). The CDR3 covers 18 residues. CDR3 protein: CASNQDFLLTAAGDIQYF. The DNA of the CDR3 is TGTGCCAGCAACCAAGATTTCCTTTTGACAGCAGCAGGGGACATTCAGTACTTC.

Comments on this clonotype: This may be a read error, as it is one base from a much larger clone. The rearrangement uses TRBV28 and TRBJ2-7, with D perhaps given as TRBD1 or TRBD2 (6 bases each). Per germline, CDR1 MDHEN and CDR2 SYDVKM. The CDR3 loop spans 13 amino acids. The DNA for the CDR3 is TGTGCCAGCAGCCGGGGGCGGTTCTACGGGCAGTACTTC. This codes for CASSRGRFYGQYF.

This clonotype was detected ten times or more. This rearrangement joins TRBV30 to TRBJ1-2, with D perhaps matching TRBD1 (6 bases). The germline gives CDR1 GTSNPN, CDR2 SVGIG (reference sequence). V lost 2 bases, J lost 0 bases, and 16 bases lay in between. The CDR3 spans 16 residues. CDR3 nucleotide sequence: TGTGCCTGGAGTATCGCTCCAAGACAGGCTAACTATGGCTACACCTTC. This translates into CAWSIAPRQANYGYTF.

This clonotype was picked up many times. The chain employs TRBV6-5 and TRBJ2-5; the match to TRBD1 covers 9 bases. Germline CDR1 MNHEY, CDR2 SVGAGI. The V segment lost 0 bases and the J segment 1 base; nucleotides outside the gene matches: 3. The length of the CDR3 is 16 residues. CDR3 region: CASSYSRDRAQETQYF. In DNA form, the CDR3 reads TGTGCCAGCAGTTACTCGAGGGACAGGGCCCAAGAGACCCAGTACTTC.

This clonotype was detected many times. The V gene is TRBV13, the J gene TRBJ2-3; D perhaps matches TRBD2 (6 bases). V gave up 5 bases and J gave up 2 bases, with 17 bases separating them. Germline CDR1 and CDR2: PRHDT and FYEKMQ (reference sequence). This CDR3 spans 16 amino acids. CDR3 in DNA: TGTGCCAGCAGCCGAACCGGGACGGGGGACACAGATACGCAGTATTTT. Protein: CASSRTGTGDTDTQYF.

This clonotype was counted many times. V usage is TRBV28 and J usage is TRBJ2-5; D is perhaps TRBD2 (5 bases). There are 15 residues in the CDR3. Germline V gene lookup returns CDR1 MDHEN and CDR2 SYDVKM. Trimming cost V 2 bases and J 5 bases, with 15 bases left between them. CDR3 region: CASSLDFEGAETQYF. The CDR3 DNA is TGTGCCAGCAGTTTAGATTTCGAGGGAGCGGAGACCCAGTACTTC. Based on the CDR3 plus reference TRBV28 and TRBJ2-5, the full variable domain is DVKVTQSSRYLVKRTGEKVFLECVQDMDHENMFWYRQDPGLGLRLIYFSYDVKMKEKGDIPEGYSVSREKKERFSLILESASTNQTSMYLCASSLDFEGAETQYFGPGTRLLVL.

Comments on this clonotype: The germline gene is not matched at one end of the junction; a read error may be the cause. The V gene is TRBV20-1, the J gene TRBJ2-3; 10 bases are shared with TRBD2. The CDR3 loop spans 17 amino acids. The germline V gene has CDR1 DFQATT and CDR2 SNEGSKA (reference sequence). CDR3 sequence reads: CSARDGTSVPRLNTQYF. CDR3 sequence (DNA): TGCAGTGCTAGAGACGGGACTAGCGTCCCACGTTTGAATACACAGTATTTT.

This clonotype was seen ten or more times. The chain combines TRBV7-2 with TRBJ2-1; no definite D call. Per the germline V gene, CDR1 is SGHTA and CDR2 is FQGNSA. V was clipped by 3 bases and J by 0 bases, with 3 bases between them. The CDR3 length is 13 residues. CDR3 bases: TGTGCCAGCAGCTTTCGCTCCTACAATGAGCAGTTCTTC. It yields the protein CASSFRSYNEQFF.

This clonotype was found many times. The rearrangement joins TRBV6-1 to TRBJ2-7; 10 bases match TRBD2. The trim removed 6 bases at V and 3 bases at J, leaving 8 bases unmatched. CDR1 MNHNS and CDR2 SASEGT come from the germline V gene. CDR3 size: 15 residues. CDR3 in DNA: TGTGCCAGCAGGGTACTAGCGGGAAATATCTACGAGCAGTACTTC. Encoded protein: CASRVLAGNIYEQYF.

The gene calls are TRBV7-7 and TRBJ2-2; D may be TRBD2 (5 bases). V was pared by 5 bases and J by 2 bases, with 9 bases between. Germline CDR1 and CDR2: SSHAT and FNYEAQ (reference sequence). The length of the CDR3 is 14 residues. CDR3 amino acids: CASSRRENTGELFF. CDR3 nucleotide sequence: TGTGCCAGCAGCCGCCGGGAAAACACCGGGGAGCTGTTTTTT.

This clonotype was counted at least ten times. The chain carries TRBV30 and TRBJ2-5; maybe TRBD2 (5 bases). Germline V gene data show CDR1 as GTSNPN and CDR2 as SVGIG (reference sequence). Trimming cost V 5 bases and J 5 bases, with 15 bases left between them. CDR3 length: 13 amino acids. The CDR3 region has the DNA TGTGCCTGGCAAATTAGAGGGATGGAGACCCAGTACTTC. This sequence encodes CAWQIRGMETQYF.

This clonotype was seen more than once but under ten times. The V gene is TRBV5-8, the J gene TRBJ2-3; no definite D call. The CDR3 is made up of 14 amino acids. Germline-derived CDR1 and CDR2 are SGHTS and YDEGEE. Trimming pared 4 bases from V and 2 bases from J, leaving 11 bases between. In DNA, the CDR3 is TGTGCCAGCAGCCCTGGACCTATCACAGATACGCAGTATTTT. It translates to CASSPGPITDTQYF.

The rearrangement links TRBV5-6 to TRBJ1-2, with D possibly matching TRBD1 (5 bases). Germline CDR1 reads SGHDT; CDR2 reads YYEEEE. V was shortened by 3 bases and J by 10 bases, with 13 bases between the two germline ends. This CDR3 comprises 12 residues. As DNA, the CDR3 is TGTGCCAGCAGCTCCCCGGGACGGACCTACACCTTC. It yields the protein CASSSPGRTYTF.

This rearrangement joins TRBV2 to TRBJ2-3, with 8 bases lining up with TRBD1. The length of the CDR3 is 15 residues. Looked up from germline, CDR1 is SNHLY and CDR2 is FYNNEI. Germline trimming cut 3 bases from V and 2 bases from J; bases unmatched to any gene: 4. The CDR3 loop reads CASSDRQGNTDTQYF. CDR3 nucleotides: TGTGCCAGCAGTGACAGACAGGGGAACACAGATACGCAGTATTTT.

This clonotype was seen many times. The CDR3 loop is CASLSWGRSTEAFF. CDR3 sequence (DNA): TGTGCCAGCCTATCTTGGGGGCGCAGCACTGAAGCTTTCTTT. This rearrangement joins TRBV2 to TRBJ1-1; D possibly corresponds to TRBD1 (6 bases). The CDR3 has 14 residues. Germline CDR1 is SNHLY and CDR2 is FYNNEI. With 8 bases removed from V and 4 bases from J, the gap between germline ends came to 17 bases.

This clonotype was counted a single time. The junction shows a germline mismatch at one end, possibly a read error. The chain couples TRBV6-2 or TRBV6-3 to TRBJ1-4, with D maybe TRBD1 (5 bases). From germline, CDR1 is MNHEY and CDR2 SVGEGT. The CDR3 spans 12 residues. Here the CDR3 reads CASKAGGEKLSF. In nucleotides, the CDR3 is TGTGCCAGCAAAGCTGGGGGTGAAAAACTGTCTTTT.

This clonotype has just a few counts. Just one base apart from a much larger clone, this may be a read error. The rearrangement links TRBV20-1 to TRBJ2-1; D possibly matches TRBD1 or TRBD2 (5 bases each). Trimming left V 5 bases short and J 9 bases short, with 20 bases between. CDR1 DFQATT and CDR2 SNEGSKA come from the germline V gene (reference sequence). CDR3 size: 14 residues. The CDR3 loop reads CSAPEGLCVSEQFF. The CDR3 DNA reads TGCAGTGCTCCTGAGGGGTTGTGCGTGAGTGAGCAGTTCTTC.

The CDR3 loop reads CAWGTAKNYEQYF. The CDR3 bases are TGTGCCTGGGGGACAGCAAAGAATTACGAGCAGTACTTC. This chain uses TRBV30 with TRBJ2-7; TRBD1 agrees at 7 bases. Germline lookup yields CDR1 GTSNPN and CDR2 SVGIG (reference sequence). The CDR3 spans 13 residues. The ends lost 5 bases at V and 4 bases at J; junction bases unmatched: 8.

This clonotype was observed at least ten times. This chain uses TRBV9 with TRBJ2-2; 7 positions match TRBD1. The CDR3 loop spans 14 amino acids. Germline trimming cut 3 bases from V and 6 bases from J; bases unmatched to any gene: 5. The germline CDR1 and CDR2 sequences are SGDLS and YYNGEE. The CDR3 nucleotides are TGTGCCAGCAGCGAACAGGGGAAGGCCGGGGAGCTGTTTTTT. Amino acid sequence: CASSEQGKAGELFF.

This clonotype was counted at least ten times. J is TRBJ2-3 and V is TRBV27, with D uncertain. The CDR3 loop spans 15 amino acids. V was trimmed by 5 bases and J by 4 bases, leaving 16 bases between them. Germline values: CDR1 MNHEY, CDR2 SMNVEV (reference sequence). The CDR3 loop is CASSKTLIAPDTQYF. The DNA of the CDR3 is TGTGCCAGCAGTAAGACACTCATAGCCCCAGATACGCAGTATTTT.

The chain links TRBV12-5 to TRBJ2-1, with D perhaps assigned TRBD1 or TRBD2 (5 bases each). CDR3 length equals 16 residues. V lost 6 bases and J 0 bases, leaving 15 bases between the germline ends. Germline V gene data show CDR1 as LGHNT and CDR2 as FRNRAP. The chain's CDR3 is CASGPREGSSYNEQFF. CDR3 in DNA: TGTGCTAGTGGCCCCCGCGAGGGGAGCTCCTACAATGAGCAGTTCTTC.

This clonotype was observed many times. The chain links TRBV28 to TRBJ2-7; D possibly corresponds to TRBD1 (5 bases). CDR1 is MDHEN, CDR2 SYDVKM, per germline. The CDR3 has 14 amino acids. Trimming cost V 6 bases and J 1 base, with 13 bases left between them. CDR3 bases: TGTGCCAGCAGATACACAGGTCCATCCTACGAGCAGTACTTC. Its translation is CASRYTGPSYEQYF. Complete variable domain (other parts from reference TRBV28 and TRBJ2-7): DVKVTQSSRYLVKRTGEKVFLECVQDMDHENMFWYRQDPGLGLRLIYFSYDVKMKEKGDIPEGYSVSREKKERFSLILESASTNQTSMYLCASRYTGPSYEQYFGPGTRLTVT.

The CDR3 region has the DNA TGTGCCATCAGAGATAGTTCAGGGGGCCATAATTCACCCCTCCACTTT. Protein: CAIRDSSGGHNSPLHF. The chain recombines TRBV10-3 with TRBJ1-6; 8 bases are a match to TRBD1. Trimming took 6 bases from V and 5 from J; bases not matched to a gene: 9. The V gene's germline CDR1 is ENHRY and CDR2 SYGVKD. CDR3 length: 16 residues.

This clonotype was observed a few times. The chain combines TRBV13 with TRBJ1-2, with D unresolved. The CDR3 runs 15 residues. Germline CDR1 is PRHDT and CDR2 is FYEKMQ (reference sequence). V lost 5 bases and J lost 2, with 15 bases in between. The CDR3 loop is CASSPGHMGNYGYTF. The CDR3 nucleotides read TGTGCCAGCAGCCCCGGCCATATGGGAAACTATGGCTACACCTTC. Combining the CDR3 with reference TRBV13 and TRBJ1-2 gives the whole variable domain AAGVIQSPRHLIKEKRETATLKCYPIPRHDTVYWYQQGPGQDPQFLISFYEKMQSDKGSIPDRFSAQQFSDYHSELNMSSLELGDSALYFCASSPGHMGNYGYTFGSGTRLTVV.

This clonotype occurred many times. The chain has TRBV27 and TRBJ2-1, with 15 bases fitting TRBD2. V lost 6 bases, J lost 7 bases, and 7 bases stayed unmatched. The length of the CDR3 is 16 residues. The germline V gene has CDR1 MNHEY and CDR2 SMNVEV (reference sequence). The CDR3: CASRGLAGGGINEQFF. For the CDR3, the DNA is TGTGCCAGCAGAGGACTAGCGGGAGGGGGTATAAATGAGCAGTTCTTC.

V usage is TRBV5-5 and J usage is TRBJ2-6, with 11 bases fitting TRBD2. The CDR3 sequence is 17 residues long. Trimming took 2 bases from V and 2 from J; bases not matched to a gene: 3. Germline V gives CDR1 SGHKS, CDR2 YYEKEE (reference sequence). The CDR3 coding sequence is TGTGCCAGCAGCTTAAGACTAGCGGGAACTGGGGCCAACGTCCTGACTTTC. Amino acid sequence: CASSLRLAGTGANVLTF.

This clonotype was observed a handful of times. The rearrangement joins TRBV5-1 to TRBJ2-2; D is unresolved. This CDR3 is built from 15 residues. The germline V gene has CDR1 SGHRS and CDR2 YFSETQ. The V end was cut by 0 bases, the J end by 1 base, with 7 bases between. The CDR3 nucleotides are TGCGCCAGCAGCTTGGGCGGTATGAACACCGGGGAGCTGTTTTTT. It translates to CASSLGGMNTGELFF.